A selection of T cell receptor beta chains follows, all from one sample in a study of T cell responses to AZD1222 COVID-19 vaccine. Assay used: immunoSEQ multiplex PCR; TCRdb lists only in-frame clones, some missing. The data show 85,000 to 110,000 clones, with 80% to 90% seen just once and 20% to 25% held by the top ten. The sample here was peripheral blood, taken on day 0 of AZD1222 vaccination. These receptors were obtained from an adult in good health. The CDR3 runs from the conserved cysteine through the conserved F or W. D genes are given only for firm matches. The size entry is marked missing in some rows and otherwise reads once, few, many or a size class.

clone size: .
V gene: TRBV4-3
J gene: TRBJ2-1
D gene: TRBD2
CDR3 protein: CASSPDRITGTSGYNEQFF
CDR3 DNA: TGCGCCAGCAGCCCAGACCGGATCACCGGGACTAGCGGTTACAATGAGCAGTTCTTC

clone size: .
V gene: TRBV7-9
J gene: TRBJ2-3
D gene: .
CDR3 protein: CASSLWGADTQYF
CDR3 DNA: TGTGCCAGCAGCTTATGGGGGGCAGATACGCAGTATTTT

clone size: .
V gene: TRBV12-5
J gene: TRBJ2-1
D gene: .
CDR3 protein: CASGLGANEQFF
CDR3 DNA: TGTGCTAGTGGTCTTGGAGCGAATGAGCAGTTCTTC

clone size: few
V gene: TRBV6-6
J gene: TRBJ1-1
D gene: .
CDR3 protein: CASSSWEGPGSPMNTEAFF
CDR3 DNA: TGTGCCAGCAGCTCTTGGGAGGGCCCAGGGTCACCCATGAACACTGAAGCTTTCTTT

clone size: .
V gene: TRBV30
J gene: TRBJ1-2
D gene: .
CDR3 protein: CALGDYGYTF
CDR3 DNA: TGTGCCCTAGGGGACTATGGCTACACCTTC

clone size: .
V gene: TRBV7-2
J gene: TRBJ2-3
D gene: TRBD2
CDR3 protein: CASRLKRSGELTDTQYF
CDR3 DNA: TGTGCCAGCAGATTAAAACGCAGCGGGGAGCTCACAGATACGCAGTATTTT

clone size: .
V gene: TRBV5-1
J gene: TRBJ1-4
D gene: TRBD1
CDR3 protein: CASSPGQGGDKLFF
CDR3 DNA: TGCGCCAGCAGCCCGGGACAGGGAGGCGACAAACTGTTTTTT

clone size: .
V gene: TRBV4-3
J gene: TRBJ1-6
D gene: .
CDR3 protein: CASSQVNRGAYNSPLHF
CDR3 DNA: TGCGCCAGCAGCCAAGTAAACCGGGGCGCCTATAATTCACCCCTCCACTTT

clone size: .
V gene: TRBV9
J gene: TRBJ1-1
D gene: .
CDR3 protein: CASSSDTTPHTEAFF
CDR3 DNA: TGTGCCAGCAGCTCCGACACTACCCCCCACACTGAAGCTTTCTTT

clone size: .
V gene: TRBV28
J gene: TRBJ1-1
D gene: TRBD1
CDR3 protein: CASSSPGQGGLNTEAFF
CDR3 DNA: TGTGCCAGCAGTTCTCCGGGACAGGGAGGACTGAACACTGAAGCTTTCTTT

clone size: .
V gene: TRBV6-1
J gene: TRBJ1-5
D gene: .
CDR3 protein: CASSEGGTVNQPQHF
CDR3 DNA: TGTGCCAGCAGCGAAGGCGGGACGGTGAATCAGCCCCAGCATTTT

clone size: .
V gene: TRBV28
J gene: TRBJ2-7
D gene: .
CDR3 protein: CASSLFGQTYEQYF
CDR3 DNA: TGTGCCAGCAGTTTATTTGGGCAGACCTACGAGCAGTACTTC

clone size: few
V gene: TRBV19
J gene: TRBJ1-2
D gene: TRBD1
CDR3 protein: CASTPPTGGVYGYTF
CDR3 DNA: TGTGCCAGTACCCCTCCTACAGGGGGCGTCTATGGCTACACCTTC

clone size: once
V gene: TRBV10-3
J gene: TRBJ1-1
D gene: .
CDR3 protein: CAISEATEAFF
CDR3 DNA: TGTGCCATCAGCGAGGCGACTGAAGCTTTCTTT

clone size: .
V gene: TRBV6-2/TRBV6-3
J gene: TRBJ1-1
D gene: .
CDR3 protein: CASSYRGAAINTEAFF
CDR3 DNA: TGTGCCAGCAGTTACAGGGGGGCAGCTATTAACACTGAAGCTTTCTTT

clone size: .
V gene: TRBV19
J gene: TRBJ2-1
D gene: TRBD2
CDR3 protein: CACRDKDRVAGFNEQFF
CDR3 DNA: TGTGCCTGCCGGGACAAGGATCGGGTAGCGGGATTCAATGAGCAGTTCTTC

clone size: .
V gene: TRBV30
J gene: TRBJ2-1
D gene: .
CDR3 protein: CACPGGGSYNEQFF
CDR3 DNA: TGTGCCTGCCCTGGGGGCGGGAGTTACAATGAGCAGTTCTTC

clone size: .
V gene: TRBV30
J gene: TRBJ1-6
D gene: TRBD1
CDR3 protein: CAWKGQWNSPLHF
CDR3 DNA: TGTGCCTGGAAGGGACAGTGGAATTCACCCCTCCACTTT

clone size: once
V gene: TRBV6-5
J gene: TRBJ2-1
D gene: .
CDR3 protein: CATRTVNEQFF
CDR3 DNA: TGTGCCACCAGGACCGTCAATGAGCAGTTCTTC

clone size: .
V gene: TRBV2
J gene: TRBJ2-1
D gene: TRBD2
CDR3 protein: CASSWSAGGFSSYNEQFF
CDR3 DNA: TGTGCCAGCAGTTGGTCAGCGGGGGGTTTCTCGTCCTACAATGAGCAGTTCTTC

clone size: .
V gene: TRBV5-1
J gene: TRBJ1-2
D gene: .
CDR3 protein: CASSLGQGGSFSYGYTF
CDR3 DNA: TGCGCCAGCAGCTTGGGGCAGGGTGGTAGTTTTTCCTATGGCTACACCTTC

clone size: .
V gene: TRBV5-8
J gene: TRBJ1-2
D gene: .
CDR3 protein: CASSLYPLRVPYGYTF
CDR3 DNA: TGTGCCAGCAGCTTGTACCCCCTGAGGGTCCCCTATGGCTACACCTTC

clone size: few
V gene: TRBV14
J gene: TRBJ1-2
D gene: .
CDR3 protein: CASSRRGWDNSDYGYTF
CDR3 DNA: TGTGCCAGCAGCCGTCGCGGTTGGGACAATTCGGACTATGGCTACACCTTC

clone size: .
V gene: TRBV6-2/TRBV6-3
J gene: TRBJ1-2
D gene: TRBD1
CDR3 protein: CASSFHTTGFPYGYTF
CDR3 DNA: TGTGCCAGCAGTTTCCATACGACAGGGTTTCCCTATGGCTACACCTTC

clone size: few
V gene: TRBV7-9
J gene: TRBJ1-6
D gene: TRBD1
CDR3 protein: CASSRTGGWSPLHF
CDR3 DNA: TGTGCCAGCAGCCGGACAGGGGGCTGGTCACCCCTCCACTTT

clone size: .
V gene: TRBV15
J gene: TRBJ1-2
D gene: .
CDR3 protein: CATSQVGNYGYTF
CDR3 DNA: TGTGCCACCAGTCAGGTCGGTAACTATGGCTACACCTTC

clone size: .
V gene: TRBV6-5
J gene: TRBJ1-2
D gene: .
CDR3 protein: CASSYSARGPYGYTF
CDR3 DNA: TGTGCCAGCAGTTACTCAGCCAGGGGCCCCTATGGCTACACCTTC

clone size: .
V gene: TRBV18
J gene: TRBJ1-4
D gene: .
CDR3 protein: CASSPNQGREEKLFF
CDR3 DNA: TGTGCCAGCTCACCTAACCAGGGAAGAGAGGAAAAACTGTTTTTT

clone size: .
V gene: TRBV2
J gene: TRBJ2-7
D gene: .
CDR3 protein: CASPQKAGSFYEQYF
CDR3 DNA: TGTGCCAGCCCACAAAAGGCGGGATCCTTCTACGAGCAGTACTTC

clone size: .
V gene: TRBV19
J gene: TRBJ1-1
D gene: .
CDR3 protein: CASSIAGRSTEAFF
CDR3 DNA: TGTGCCAGTAGTATTGCAGGGAGATCCACTGAAGCTTTCTTT

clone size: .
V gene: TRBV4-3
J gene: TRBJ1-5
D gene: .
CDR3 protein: CASSLDRNQPQHF
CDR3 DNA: TGCGCCAGCAGCCTAGACCGGAATCAGCCCCAGCATTTT

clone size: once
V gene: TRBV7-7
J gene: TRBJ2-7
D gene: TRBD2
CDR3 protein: CASSFSGRAEQYF
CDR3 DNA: TGTGCTAGCAGCTTTAGCGGGAGGGCCGAGCAGTACTTC

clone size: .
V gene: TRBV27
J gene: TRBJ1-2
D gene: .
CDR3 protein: CASSPGPLSYTF
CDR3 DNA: TGTGCCAGCAGTCCTGGCCCCCTGAGCTACACCTTC

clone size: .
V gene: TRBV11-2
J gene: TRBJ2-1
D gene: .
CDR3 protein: CASSPSAEQFF
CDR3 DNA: TGTGCCAGCAGCCCGTCTGCGGAGCAGTTCTTC

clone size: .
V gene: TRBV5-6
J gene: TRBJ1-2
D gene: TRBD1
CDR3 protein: CASSLVGQANYGYTF
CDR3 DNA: TGTGCCAGCAGCTTGGTGGGACAGGCTAACTATGGCTACACCTTC

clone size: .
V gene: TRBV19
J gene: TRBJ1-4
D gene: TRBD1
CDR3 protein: CASSTGQGAEKLFF
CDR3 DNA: TGTGCCAGTAGTACGGGACAGGGAGCCGAAAAACTGTTTTTT

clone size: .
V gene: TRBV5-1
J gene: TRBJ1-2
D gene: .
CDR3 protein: CASSQTVDYGYTF
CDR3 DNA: TGCGCCAGCAGCCAGACAGTCGACTATGGCTACACCTTC

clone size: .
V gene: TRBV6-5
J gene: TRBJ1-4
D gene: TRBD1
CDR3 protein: CASSSSGTGSEKLFF
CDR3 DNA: TGTGCCAGCAGTTCGTCCGGGACAGGGAGTGAAAAACTGTTTTTT

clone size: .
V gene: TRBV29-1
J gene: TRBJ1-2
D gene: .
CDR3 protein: CSEGYGSGYTF
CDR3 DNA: TGCAGCGAGGGCTATGGGAGTGGCTACACCTTC

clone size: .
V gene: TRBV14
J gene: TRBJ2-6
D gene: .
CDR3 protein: CASSQKDPWTGANVLTF
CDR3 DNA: TGTGCCAGCAGCCAAAAAGACCCCTGGACTGGGGCCAACGTCCTGACTTTC

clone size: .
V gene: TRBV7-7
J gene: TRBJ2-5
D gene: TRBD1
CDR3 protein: CASSPKIGGQVLGETQYF
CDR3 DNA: TGTGCTAGCAGCCCGAAAATAGGGGGACAGGTACTGGGCGAGACCCAGTACTTC